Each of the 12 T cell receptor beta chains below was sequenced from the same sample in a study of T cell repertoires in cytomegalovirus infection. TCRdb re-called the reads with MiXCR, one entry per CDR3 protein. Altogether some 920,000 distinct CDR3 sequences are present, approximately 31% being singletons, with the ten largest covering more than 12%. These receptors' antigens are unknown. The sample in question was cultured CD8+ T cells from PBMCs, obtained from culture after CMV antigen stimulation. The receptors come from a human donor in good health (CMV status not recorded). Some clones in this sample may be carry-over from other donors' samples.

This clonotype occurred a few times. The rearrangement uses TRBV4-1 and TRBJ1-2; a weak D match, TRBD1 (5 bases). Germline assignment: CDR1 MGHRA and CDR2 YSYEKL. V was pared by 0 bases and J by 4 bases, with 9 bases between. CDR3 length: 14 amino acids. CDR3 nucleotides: TGCGCCAGCAGCCAAGAAAGGGGAACCTATGGCTACACCTTC. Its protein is CASSQERGTYGYTF.

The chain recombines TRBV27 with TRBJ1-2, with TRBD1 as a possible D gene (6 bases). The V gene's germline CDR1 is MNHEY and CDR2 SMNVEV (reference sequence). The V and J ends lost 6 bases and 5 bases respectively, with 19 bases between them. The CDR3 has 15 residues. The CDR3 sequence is CASSRRKDSLYGYTF. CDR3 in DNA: TGTGCCAGCAGCCGACGAAAGGACAGCTTATATGGCTACACCTTC.

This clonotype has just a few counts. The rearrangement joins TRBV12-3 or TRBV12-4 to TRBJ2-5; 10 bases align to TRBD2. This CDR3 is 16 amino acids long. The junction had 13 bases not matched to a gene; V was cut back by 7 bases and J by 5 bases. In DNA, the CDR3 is TGTGCCAGCACCTCTAGCGGGGGAACCATCGGGGAGACCCAGTACTTC. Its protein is CASTSSGGTIGETQYF.

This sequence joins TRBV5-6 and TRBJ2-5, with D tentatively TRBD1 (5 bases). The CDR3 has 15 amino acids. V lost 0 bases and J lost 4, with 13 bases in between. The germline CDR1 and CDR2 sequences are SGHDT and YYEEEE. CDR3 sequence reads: CASSLGGSYLETQYF. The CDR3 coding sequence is TGTGCCAGCAGCTTGGGGGGCAGTTACTTAGAGACCCAGTACTTC.

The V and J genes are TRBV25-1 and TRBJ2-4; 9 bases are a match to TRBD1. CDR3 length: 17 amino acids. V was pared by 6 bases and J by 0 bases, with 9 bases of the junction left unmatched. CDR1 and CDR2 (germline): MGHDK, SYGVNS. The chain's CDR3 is CASSPNRGPLAKNIQYF. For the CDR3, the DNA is TGTGCCAGCAGCCCTAACAGGGGGCCACTAGCCAAAAACATTCAGTACTTC.

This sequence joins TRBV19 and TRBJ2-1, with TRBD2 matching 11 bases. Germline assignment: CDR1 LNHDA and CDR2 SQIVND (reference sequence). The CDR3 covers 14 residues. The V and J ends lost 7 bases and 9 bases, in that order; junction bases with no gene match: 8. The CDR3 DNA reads TGTGCCAGTAACGTAGCGGGGGGGCTGGGTGAGCAGTTCTTC. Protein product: CASNVAGGLGEQFF.

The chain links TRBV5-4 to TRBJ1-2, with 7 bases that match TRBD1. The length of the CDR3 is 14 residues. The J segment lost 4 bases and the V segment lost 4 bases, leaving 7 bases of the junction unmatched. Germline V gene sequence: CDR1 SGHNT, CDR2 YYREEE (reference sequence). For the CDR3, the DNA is TGTGCCAGCAGCGATAACCAGGGGGTCTATGGCTACACCTTC. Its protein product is CASSDNQGVYGYTF. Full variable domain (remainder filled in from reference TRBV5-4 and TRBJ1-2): ETGVTQSPTHLIKTRGQQVTLRCSSQSGHNTVSWYQQALGQGPQFIFQYYREEENGRGNFPPRFSGLQFPNYSSELNVNALELDDSALYLCASSDNQGVYGYTFGSGTRLTVV.

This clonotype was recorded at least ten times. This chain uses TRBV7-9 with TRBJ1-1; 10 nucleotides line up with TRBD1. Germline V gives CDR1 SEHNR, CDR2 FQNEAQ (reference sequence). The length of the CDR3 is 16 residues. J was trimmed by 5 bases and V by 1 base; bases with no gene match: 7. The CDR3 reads CASSLEGQGPGTEAFF. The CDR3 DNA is TGTGCCAGCAGCTTAGAGGGACAGGGGCCTGGTACTGAAGCTTTCTTT.

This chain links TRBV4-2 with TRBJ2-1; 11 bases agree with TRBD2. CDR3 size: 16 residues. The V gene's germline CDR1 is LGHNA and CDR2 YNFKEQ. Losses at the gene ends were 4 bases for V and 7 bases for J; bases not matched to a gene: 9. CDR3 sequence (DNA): TGTGCCAGCAGCCCTATAGCGGGGGGGCCCATGAATGAGCAGTTCTTC. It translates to CASSPIAGGPMNEQFF.

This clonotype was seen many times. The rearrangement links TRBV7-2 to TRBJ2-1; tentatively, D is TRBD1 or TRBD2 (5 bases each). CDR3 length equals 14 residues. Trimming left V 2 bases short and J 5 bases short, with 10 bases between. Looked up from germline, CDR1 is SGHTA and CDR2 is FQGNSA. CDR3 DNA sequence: TGTGCCAGCAGCTTACCCGGGACGCACAATGAGCAGTTCTTC. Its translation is CASSLPGTHNEQFF.

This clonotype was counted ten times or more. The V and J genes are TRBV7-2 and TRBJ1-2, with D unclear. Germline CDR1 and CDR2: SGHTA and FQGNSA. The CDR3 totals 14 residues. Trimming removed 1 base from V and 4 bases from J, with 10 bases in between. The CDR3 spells CASSLGGVSYGYTF. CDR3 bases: TGTGCCAGCAGCTTAGGGGGAGTTAGCTATGGCTACACCTTC. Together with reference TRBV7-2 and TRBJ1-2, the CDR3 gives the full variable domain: GAGVSQSPSNKVTEKGKDVELRCDPISGHTALYWYRQSLGQGLEFLIYFQGNSAPDKSGLPSDRFSAERTGGSVSTLTIQRTQQEDSAVYLCASSLGGVSYGYTFGSGTRLTVV.

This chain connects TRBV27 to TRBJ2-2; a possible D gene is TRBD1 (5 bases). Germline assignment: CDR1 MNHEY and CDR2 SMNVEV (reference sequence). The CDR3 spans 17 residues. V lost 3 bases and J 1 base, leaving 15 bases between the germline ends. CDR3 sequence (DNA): TGTGCCAGCAGTTTTCGTCAGGGCCTATTGAACACCGGGGAGCTGTTTTTT. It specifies CASSFRQGLLNTGELFF.